This entry features one T cell receptor beta chain sequence. TCRdb reanalysed the 5' RACE reads using MiXCR and keeps one entry per CDR3 protein. The sample carries 300,000 to 350,000 distinct CDR3 sequences, more than 9% recorded once. This specimen belongs to a study of identical twins. CDR1 is SGHTA, CDR2 FQGTGA, per germline. The ends were cut back, 2 bases at V and 3 bases at J, with 14 bases in the middle. CDR3 length equals 15 residues. The sample also formed part of further work on yellow fever vaccine responses in identical twins. That paper notes: Reportedly, the response of twins' T cells to the vaccine seemed partly convergent, partly personalized.

The receptor comes from a woman aged 18-30 years in good health. The V gene is TRBV7-3, the J gene TRBJ2-7; no definite D call. The sequencing sample was made of CD8+ T cells sorted from blood. The DNA of the CDR3 is TGTGCCAGCAGCTTATATGTAGGCGCCGACTACGAGCAGTACTTC. Amino acid sequence: CASSLYVGADYEQYF. Full variable domain (remainder filled in from reference TRBV7-3 and TRBJ2-7): GAGVSQTPSNKVTEKGKYVELRCDPISGHTALYWYRQSLGQGPEFLIYFQGTGAADDSGLPNDRFFAVRPEGSVSTLKIQRTERGDSAVYLCASSLYVGADYEQYFGPGTRLTVT.